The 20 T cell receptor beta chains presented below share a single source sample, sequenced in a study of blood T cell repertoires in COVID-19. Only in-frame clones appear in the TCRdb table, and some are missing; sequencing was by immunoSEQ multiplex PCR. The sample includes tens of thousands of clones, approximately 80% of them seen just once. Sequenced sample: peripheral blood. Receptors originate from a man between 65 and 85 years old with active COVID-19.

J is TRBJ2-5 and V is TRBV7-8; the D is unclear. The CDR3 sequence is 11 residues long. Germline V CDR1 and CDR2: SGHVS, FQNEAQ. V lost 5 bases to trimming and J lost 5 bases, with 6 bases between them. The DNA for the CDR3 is TGTGCCAGCAGCATCCCGGAGACCCAGTACTTC. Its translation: CASSIPETQYF.

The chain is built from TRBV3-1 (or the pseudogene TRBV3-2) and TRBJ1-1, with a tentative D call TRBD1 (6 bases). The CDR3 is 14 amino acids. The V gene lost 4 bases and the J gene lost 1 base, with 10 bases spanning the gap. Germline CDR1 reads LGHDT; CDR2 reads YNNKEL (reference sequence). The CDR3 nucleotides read TGTGCCAGCAGCCGAGGGGGGGCGAACACTGAAGCTTTCTTT. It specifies CASSRGGANTEAFF.

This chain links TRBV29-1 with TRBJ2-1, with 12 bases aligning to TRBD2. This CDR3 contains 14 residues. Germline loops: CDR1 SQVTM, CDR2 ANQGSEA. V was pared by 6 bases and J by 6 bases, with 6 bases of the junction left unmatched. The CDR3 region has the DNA TGCAGCGTCGAACGACTAGCGGGGGTCAATGAGCAGTTCTTC. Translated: CSVERLAGVNEQFF.

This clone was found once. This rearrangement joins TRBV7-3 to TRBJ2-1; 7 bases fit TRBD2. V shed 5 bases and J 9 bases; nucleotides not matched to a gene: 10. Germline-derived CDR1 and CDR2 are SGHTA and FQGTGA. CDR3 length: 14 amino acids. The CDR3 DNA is TGTGCCAGCAGCCCCCCGGGGGGTCCCGGTGAGCAGTTCTTC. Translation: CASSPPGGPGEQFF.

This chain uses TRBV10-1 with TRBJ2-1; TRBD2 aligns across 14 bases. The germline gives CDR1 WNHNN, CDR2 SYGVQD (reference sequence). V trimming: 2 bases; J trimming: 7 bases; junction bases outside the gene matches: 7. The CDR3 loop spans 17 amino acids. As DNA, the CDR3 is TGCGCCAGCAGTGAGCGGGTTGGGACTAGCGGGGGTAATGAGCAGTTCTTC. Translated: CASSERVGTSGGNEQFF.

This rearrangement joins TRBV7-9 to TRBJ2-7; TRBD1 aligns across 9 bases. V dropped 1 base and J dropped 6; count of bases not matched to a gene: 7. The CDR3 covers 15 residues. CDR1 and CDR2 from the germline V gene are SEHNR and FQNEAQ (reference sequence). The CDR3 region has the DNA TGTGCCAGCAGCTTAGGAGGGACAGGGTGGTTCGAGCAGTACTTC. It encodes CASSLGGTGWFEQYF.

The CDR3 DNA follows: TGTGCCAGCAACGGGAACAGAAACACTGAAGCTTTCTTT. Translated, it gives CASNGNRNTEAFF. This sequence joins TRBV4-2 and TRBJ1-1; D gene uncertain. CDR1 and CDR2 from the germline V gene are LGHNA and YNFKEQ. The CDR3 sequence is 13 residues long. The V end was cut by 7 bases, the J end by 2 bases, with 11 bases between.

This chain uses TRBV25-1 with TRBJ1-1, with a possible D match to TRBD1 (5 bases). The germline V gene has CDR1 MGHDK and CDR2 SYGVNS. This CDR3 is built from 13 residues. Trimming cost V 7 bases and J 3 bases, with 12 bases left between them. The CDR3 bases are TGTGCCAGCACTCCCGGGGGGGACACTGAAGCTTTCTTT. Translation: CASTPGGDTEAFF.

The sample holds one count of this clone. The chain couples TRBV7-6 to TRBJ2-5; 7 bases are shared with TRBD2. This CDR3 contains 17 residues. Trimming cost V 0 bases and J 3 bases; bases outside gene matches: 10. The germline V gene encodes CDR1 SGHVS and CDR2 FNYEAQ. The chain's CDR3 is CASSLAGSLAAKETQYF. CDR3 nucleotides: TGTGCCAGCAGCTTAGCGGGGTCGCTAGCGGCTAAAGAGACCCAGTACTTC. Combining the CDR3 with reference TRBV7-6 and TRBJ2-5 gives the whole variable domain GAGVSQSPRYKVTKRGQDVALRCDPISGHVSLYWYRQALGQGPEFLTYFNYEAQQDKSGLPNDRFSAERPEGSISTLTIQRTEQRDSAMYRCASSLAGSLAAKETQYFGPGTRLLVL.

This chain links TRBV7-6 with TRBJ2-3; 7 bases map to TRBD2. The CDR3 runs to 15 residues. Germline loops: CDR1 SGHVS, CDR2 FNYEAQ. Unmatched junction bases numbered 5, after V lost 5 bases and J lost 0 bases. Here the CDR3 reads CASSRTGGSTDTQYF. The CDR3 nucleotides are TGTGCCAGCAGCCGGACGGGGGGAAGCACAGATACGCAGTATTTT. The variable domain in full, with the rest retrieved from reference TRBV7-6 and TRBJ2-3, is GAGVSQSPRYKVTKRGQDVALRCDPISGHVSLYWYRQALGQGPEFLTYFNYEAQQDKSGLPNDRFSAERPEGSISTLTIQRTEQRDSAMYRCASSRTGGSTDTQYFGPGTRLTVL.

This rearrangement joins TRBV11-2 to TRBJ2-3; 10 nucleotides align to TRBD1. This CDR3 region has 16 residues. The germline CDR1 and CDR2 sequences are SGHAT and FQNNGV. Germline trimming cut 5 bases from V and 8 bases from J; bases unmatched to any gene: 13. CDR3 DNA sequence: TGTGCCAGCAGCCTCGGACAGGGGGGTCCTTATGTTACGCAGTATTTT. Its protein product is CASSLGQGGPYVTQYF. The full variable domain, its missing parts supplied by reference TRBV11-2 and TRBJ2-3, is EAGVAQSPRYKIIEKRQSVAFWCNPISGHATLYWYQQILGQGPKLLIQFQNNGVVDDSQLPKDRFSAERLKGVDSTLKIQPAKLEDSAVYLCASSLGQGGPYVTQYFGPGTRLTVL.

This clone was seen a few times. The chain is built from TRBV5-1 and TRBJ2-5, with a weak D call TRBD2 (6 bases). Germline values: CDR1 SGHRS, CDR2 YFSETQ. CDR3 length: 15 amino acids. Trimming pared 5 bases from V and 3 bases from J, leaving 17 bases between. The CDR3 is CASRPVADPKETQYF. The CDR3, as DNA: TGCGCCAGCAGGCCCGTAGCGGACCCCAAAGAGACCCAGTACTTC.

As DNA, the CDR3 is TGTGCCAGTAGTGAAACCGGGACAAATGTGGAAAAACTGTTTTTT. Translating gives CASSETGTNVEKLFF. This sequence joins TRBV19 and TRBJ1-4, with a possible D match to TRBD1 (6 bases). The germline gives CDR1 LNHDA, CDR2 SQIVND (reference sequence). V shed 5 bases and J shed 8 bases, with 18 bases lying between them. CDR3 size: 15 residues.

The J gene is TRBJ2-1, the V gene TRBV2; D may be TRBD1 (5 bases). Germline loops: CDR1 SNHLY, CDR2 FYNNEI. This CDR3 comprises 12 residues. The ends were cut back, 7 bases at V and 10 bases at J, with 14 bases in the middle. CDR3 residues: CASTPRVGEQFF. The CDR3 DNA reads TGTGCCAGCACCCCCAGGGTGGGAGAGCAGTTCTTC.

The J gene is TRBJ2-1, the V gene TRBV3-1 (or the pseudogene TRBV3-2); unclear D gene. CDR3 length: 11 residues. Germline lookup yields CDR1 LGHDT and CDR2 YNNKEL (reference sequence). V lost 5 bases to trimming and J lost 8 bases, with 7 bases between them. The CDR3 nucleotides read TGTGCCAGCAGCAGAGGCGATGAGCAGTTCTTC. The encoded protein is CASSRGDEQFF.

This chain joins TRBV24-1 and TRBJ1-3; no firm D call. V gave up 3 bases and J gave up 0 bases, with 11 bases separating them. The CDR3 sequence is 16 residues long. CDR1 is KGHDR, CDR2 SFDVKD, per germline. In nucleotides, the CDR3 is TGTGCCACCAGTGATCCCGGACTGAACTCTGGAAACACCATATATTTT. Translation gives CATSDPGLNSGNTIYF.

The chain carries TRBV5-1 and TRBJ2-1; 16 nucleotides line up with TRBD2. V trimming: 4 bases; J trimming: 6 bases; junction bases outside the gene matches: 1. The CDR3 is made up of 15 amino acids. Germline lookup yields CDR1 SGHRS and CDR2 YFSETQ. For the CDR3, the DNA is TGCGCCAGCAGCGGGACTAGCGGGGGGGCCAATGAGCAGTTCTTC. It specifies CASSGTSGGANEQFF.

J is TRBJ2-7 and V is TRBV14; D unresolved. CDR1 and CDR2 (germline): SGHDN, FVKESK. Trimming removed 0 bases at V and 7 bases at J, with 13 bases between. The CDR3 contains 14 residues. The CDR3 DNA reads TGTGCCAGCAGCCAAGATTCTGGTTCGCGAGAGCAGTACTTC. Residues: CASSQDSGSREQYF.

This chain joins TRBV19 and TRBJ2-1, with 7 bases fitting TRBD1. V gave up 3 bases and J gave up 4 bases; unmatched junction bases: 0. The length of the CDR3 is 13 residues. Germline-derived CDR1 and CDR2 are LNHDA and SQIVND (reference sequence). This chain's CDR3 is CASSMDRYNEQFF. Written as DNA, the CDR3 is TGTGCCAGTAGTATGGACAGGTACAATGAGCAGTTCTTC.

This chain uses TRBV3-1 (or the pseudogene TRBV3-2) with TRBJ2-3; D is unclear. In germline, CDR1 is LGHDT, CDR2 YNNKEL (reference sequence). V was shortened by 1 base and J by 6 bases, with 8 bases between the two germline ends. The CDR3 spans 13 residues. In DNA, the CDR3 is TGTGCCAGCAGCCAAGCTGGAGCGGATACGCAGTATTTT. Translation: CASSQAGADTQYF.